This T cell receptor beta chain was recovered during a study of OX40 agonist ivuxolimab in advanced cancers. General observations from the study: By week 6 at 0.1 to 3.0 mg/kg, blood CD4+ and CD8+ T cells had expanded clonally.

Germline V gene lookup returns CDR1 SGHDT and CDR2 YYEEEE. The CDR3 has 14 amino acids. V was pared by 6 bases and J by 9 bases, with 20 bases between. Profiled with immunoSEQ multiplex PCR; TCRdb holds only in-frame clones, not every one. In the table there are tens of thousands of clones, 80% of which are singletons. Points on this clone: The antigen is unknown.

The chain is built from TRBV5-6 and TRBJ2-3, with D uncertain. Sequenced here: CD4+ or CD8+ T cells sorted from blood, sampled in a trial of the OX40 agonist ivuxolimab. The TCR sequence derives from an adult with an advanced solid tumor such as melanoma, head and neck, liver or kidney cancer. CDR3 residues: CASNRPSYASTQYF. The DNA for the CDR3 is TGTGCCAGCAACCGTCCCAGCTACGCCTCGACGCAGTATTTT.